This TCR beta chain was profiled in a study of CD8 T cells in ankylosing spondylitis. The CDR3 runs to 14 residues. Trimming removed 3 bases at V and 1 base at J, with 10 bases between. The germline V gene has CDR1 SGHRS and CDR2 YFSETQ. For TCR beta, libraries came from quantitative 5'-RACE with molecular barcodes. Via MiXCR, TCRdb re-called the 5' RACE reads, giving one row per CDR3 protein. Here the sample spans 250,000 to 350,000 distinct CDR3 sequences, around 21% being singletons. The chain combines TRBV5-1 with TRBJ2-5; D is undetermined. The sequencing sample was made of blood, either unsorted or a sorted T cell fraction (not recorded which). This TCR was sampled from a female donor with ankylosing spondylitis or in good health (not recorded which). The CDR3 sequence: CASSSTQPQETQYF. The DNA of the CDR3 is TGCGCCAGCAGCTCCACCCAGCCCCAAGAGACCCAGTACTTC. The full variable domain, completed using reference TRBV5-1 and TRBJ2-5, is KAGVTQTPRYLIKTRGQQVTLSCSPISGHRSVSWYQQTPGQGLQFLFEYFSETQRNKGNFPGRFSGRQFSNSRSEMNVSTLELGDSALYLCASSSTQPQETQYFGPGTRLLVL.